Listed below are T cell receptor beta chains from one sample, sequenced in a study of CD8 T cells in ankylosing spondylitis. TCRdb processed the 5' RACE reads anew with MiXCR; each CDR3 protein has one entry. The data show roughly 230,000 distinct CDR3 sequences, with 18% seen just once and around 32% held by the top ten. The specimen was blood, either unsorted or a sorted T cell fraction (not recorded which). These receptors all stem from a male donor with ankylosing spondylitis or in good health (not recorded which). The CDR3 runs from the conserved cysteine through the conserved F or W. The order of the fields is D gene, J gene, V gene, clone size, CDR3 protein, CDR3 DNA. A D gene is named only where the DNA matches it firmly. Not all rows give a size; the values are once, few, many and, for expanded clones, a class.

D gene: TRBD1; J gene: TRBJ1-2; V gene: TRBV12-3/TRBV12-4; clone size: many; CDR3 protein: CASRDRDYYGYTF; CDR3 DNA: TGTGCCAGCAGAGACAGGGACTACTATGGCTACACCTTC
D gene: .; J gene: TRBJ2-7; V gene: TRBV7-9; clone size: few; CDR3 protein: CASSLIVSDYEQYF; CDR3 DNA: TGTGCCAGCAGCTTAATAGTCTCGGATTACGAGCAGTACTTC
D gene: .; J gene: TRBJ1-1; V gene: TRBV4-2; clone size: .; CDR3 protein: CASSQLMTEAFF; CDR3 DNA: TGTGCCAGCAGCCAACTTATGACTGAAGCTTTCTTT
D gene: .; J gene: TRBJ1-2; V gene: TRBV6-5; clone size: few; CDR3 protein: CASSHRAYGYTF; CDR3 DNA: TGTGCCAGCAGTCACAGGGCCTATGGCTACACCTTC
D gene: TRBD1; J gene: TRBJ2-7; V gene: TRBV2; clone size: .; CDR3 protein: CASWPGQGYEQYF; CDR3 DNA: TGTGCCAGCTGGCCGGGACAGGGCTACGAGCAGTACTTC
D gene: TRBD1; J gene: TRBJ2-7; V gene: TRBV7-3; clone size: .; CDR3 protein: CASSLNYGTGTYEQYF; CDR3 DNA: TGTGCCAGCAGCTTAAATTACGGGACAGGGACCTACGAGCAGTACTTC
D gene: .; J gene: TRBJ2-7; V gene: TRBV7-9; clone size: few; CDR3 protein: CASSSSGEHEQYF; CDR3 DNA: TGTGCCAGCAGCTCATCAGGGGAGCACGAGCAGTACTTC
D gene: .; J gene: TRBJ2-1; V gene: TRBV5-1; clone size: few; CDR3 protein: CASSLTTGVYNEQFF; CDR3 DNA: TGCGCCAGCAGCCTAACCACAGGAGTCTACAATGAGCAGTTCTTC
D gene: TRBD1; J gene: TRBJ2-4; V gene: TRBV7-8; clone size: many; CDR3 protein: CASSPGQGNLAKNIQYF; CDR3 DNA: TGTGCCAGCAGCCCCGGACAGGGGAATTTAGCCAAAAACATTCAGTACTTC
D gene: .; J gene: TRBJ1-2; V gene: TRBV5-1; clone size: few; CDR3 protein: CASSPQDGHGYTF; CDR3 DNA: TGCGCCAGCAGCCCCCAGGACGGTCATGGCTACACCTTC
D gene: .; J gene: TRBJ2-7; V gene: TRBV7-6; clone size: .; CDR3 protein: CASSLSGGFSEQYF; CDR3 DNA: TGTGCCAGCAGCCTTTCAGGCGGGTTTTCCGAGCAGTACTTC
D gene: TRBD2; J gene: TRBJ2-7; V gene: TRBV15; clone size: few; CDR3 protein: CATSRDGTSGPYEQYF; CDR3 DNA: TGTGCCACCAGCAGAGACGGGACTAGCGGACCGTACGAGCAGTACTTC
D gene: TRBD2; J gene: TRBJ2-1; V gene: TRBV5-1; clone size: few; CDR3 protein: CASSLAGGRAVDEQFF; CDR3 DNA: TGCGCCAGCAGCTTGGCGGGCGGGAGGGCCGTAGATGAGCAGTTCTTC
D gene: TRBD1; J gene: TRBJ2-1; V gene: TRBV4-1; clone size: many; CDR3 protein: CASSPKGGGEYNEQFF; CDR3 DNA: TGCGCCAGCAGCCCGAAAGGGGGCGGTGAGTACAATGAGCAGTTCTTC
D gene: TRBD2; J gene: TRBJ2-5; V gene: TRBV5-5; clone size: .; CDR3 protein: CASSLPTAGVPETQYF; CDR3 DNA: TGTGCCAGCAGCTTGCCCACCGCGGGAGTCCCGGAGACCCAGTACTTC
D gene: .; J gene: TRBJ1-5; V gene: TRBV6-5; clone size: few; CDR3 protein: CASSYAGDQPQHF; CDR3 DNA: TGTGCCAGCAGTTACGCAGGGGATCAGCCCCAGCATTTT
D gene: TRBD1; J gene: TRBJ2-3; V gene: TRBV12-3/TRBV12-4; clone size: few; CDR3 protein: CASSRNRGRGTDTQYF; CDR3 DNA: TGTGCCAGCAGCCGAAACAGGGGGCGCGGGACAGATACGCAGTATTTT
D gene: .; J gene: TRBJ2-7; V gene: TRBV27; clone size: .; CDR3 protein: CATLRPTRDTKHEQYF; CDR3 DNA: TGTGCCACTCTTAGGCCAACGAGGGACACCAAACACGAGCAGTACTTC
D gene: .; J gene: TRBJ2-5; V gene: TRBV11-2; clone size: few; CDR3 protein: CASRPGVQETQYF; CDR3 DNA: TGTGCCAGCAGACCTGGGGTTCAGGAGACCCAGTACTTC
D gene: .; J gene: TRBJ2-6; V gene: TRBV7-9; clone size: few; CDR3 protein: CASSFEGLGANVLTF; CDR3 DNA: TGTGCCAGCAGCTTTGAGGGGTTGGGGGCCAACGTCCTGACTTTC
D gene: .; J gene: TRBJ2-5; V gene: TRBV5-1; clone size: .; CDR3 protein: CASSLRWGAQETQYF; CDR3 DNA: TGCGCCAGCAGCCTCCGTTGGGGGGCACAAGAGACCCAGTACTTC
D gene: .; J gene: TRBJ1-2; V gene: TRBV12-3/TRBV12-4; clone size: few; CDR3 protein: CASSGPEGGNYGYTF; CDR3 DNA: TGTGCCAGCAGTGGCCCGGAGGGGGGAAACTATGGCTACACCTTC
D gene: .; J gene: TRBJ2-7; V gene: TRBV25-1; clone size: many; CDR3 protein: CASSGGSYEQYF; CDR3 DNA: TGTGCCAGCAGTGGAGGGAGCTACGAGCAGTACTTC
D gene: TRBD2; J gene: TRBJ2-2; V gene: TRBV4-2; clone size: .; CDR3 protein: CASSQGGTSGRSGELFF; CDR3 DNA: TGTGCCAGCAGCCAGGGCGGGACTAGCGGGAGGTCCGGGGAGCTGTTTTTT
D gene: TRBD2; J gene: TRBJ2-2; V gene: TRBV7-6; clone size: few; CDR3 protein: CASSPQWGGTTGELFF; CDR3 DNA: TGTGCCAGCAGCCCACAATGGGGGGGTACCACCGGGGAGCTGTTTTTT
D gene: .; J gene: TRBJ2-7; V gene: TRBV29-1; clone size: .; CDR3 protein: CSVLDNSYEQYF; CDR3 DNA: TGCAGCGTTCTGGACAACTCCTACGAGCAGTACTTC
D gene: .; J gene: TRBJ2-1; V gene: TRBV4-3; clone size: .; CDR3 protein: CASSPDRFNEQFF; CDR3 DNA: TGCGCCAGCAGCCCAGACAGGTTCAATGAGCAGTTCTTC
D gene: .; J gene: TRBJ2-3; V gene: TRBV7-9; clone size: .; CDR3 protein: CASSPRGGLSTDTQCF; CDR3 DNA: TGTGCCAGCAGCCCCCGCGGAGGCTTGAGCACAGATACGCAGTGTTTT
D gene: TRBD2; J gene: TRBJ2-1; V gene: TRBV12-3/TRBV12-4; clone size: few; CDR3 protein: CASSPPLAGDMYNEQFF; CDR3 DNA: TGTGCCAGCAGTCCACCACTAGCGGGAGATATGTACAATGAGCAGTTCTTC
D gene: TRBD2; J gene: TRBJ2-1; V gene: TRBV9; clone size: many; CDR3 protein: CASSDGPGLAGTSNEQFF; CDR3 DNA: TGTGCCAGCAGCGATGGCCCGGGACTAGCGGGCACATCCAATGAGCAGTTCTTC
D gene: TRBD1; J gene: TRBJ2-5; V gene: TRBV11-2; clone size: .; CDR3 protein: CASSLKDRGWGETQYF; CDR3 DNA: TGTGCCAGCAGCCTGAAGGACAGGGGATGGGGGGAGACCCAGTACTTC
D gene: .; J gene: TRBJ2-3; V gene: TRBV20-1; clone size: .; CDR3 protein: CSARDGMRESTDTQYF; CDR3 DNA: TGCAGTGCTAGAGATGGGATGCGGGAAAGCACAGATACGCAGTATTTT
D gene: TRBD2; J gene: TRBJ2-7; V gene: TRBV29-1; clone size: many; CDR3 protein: CSVEDRLAGEYEQYF; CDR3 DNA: TGCAGCGTTGAAGATCGTCTAGCGGGAGAGTACGAGCAGTACTTC
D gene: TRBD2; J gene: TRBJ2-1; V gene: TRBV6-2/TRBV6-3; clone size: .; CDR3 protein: CASSSWTSFYNEQFF; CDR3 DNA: TGTGCCAGCAGTTCATGGACTAGCTTCTACAATGAGCAGTTCTTC
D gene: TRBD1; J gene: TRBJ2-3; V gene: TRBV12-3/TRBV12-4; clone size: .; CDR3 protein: CASSLGSDRLTDTQYF; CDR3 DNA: TGTGCCAGCAGTTTGGGCTCGGACAGGCTCACAGATACGCAGTATTTT
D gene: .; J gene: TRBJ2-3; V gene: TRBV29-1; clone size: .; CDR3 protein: CSVLGNTDTQYF; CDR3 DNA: TGCAGCGTTTTGGGCAACACAGATACGCAGTATTTT
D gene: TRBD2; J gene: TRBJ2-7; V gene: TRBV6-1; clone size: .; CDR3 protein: CASSEMGTSVEQYF; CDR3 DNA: TGTGCCAGCAGTGAAATGGGGACTAGCGTCGAGCAGTACTTC
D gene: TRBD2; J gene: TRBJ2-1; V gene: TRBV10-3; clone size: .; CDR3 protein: CAITAGGSYNEQFF; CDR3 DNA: TGTGCCATCACCGCGGGAGGCTCCTACAATGAGCAGTTCTTC
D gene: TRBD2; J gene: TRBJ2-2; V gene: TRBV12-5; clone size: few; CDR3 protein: CASGLDHLLADGELFF; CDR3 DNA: TGTGCTAGTGGTTTGGACCACTTACTAGCGGACGGGGAGCTGTTTTTT
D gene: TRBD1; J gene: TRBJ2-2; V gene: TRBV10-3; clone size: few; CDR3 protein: CAISDRANTGELFF; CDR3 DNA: TGTGCCATCTCGGACAGGGCTAACACCGGGGAGCTGTTTTTT
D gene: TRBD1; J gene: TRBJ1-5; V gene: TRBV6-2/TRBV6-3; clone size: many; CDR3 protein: CASSSRLGQEANQPQHF; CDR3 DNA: TGTGCCAGCAGCTCTCGTCTGGGACAGGAGGCCAATCAGCCCCAGCATTTT
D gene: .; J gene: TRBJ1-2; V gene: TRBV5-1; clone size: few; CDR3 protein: CASSLETDYGYTF; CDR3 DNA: TGCGCCAGCAGCTTGGAGACGGACTATGGCTACACCTTC
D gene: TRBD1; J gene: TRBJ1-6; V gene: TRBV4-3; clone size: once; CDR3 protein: CASSKDRQGYNSPLHF; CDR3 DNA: TGCGCCAGCAGCAAAGATCGACAGGGTTATAATTCACCCCTCCACTTT